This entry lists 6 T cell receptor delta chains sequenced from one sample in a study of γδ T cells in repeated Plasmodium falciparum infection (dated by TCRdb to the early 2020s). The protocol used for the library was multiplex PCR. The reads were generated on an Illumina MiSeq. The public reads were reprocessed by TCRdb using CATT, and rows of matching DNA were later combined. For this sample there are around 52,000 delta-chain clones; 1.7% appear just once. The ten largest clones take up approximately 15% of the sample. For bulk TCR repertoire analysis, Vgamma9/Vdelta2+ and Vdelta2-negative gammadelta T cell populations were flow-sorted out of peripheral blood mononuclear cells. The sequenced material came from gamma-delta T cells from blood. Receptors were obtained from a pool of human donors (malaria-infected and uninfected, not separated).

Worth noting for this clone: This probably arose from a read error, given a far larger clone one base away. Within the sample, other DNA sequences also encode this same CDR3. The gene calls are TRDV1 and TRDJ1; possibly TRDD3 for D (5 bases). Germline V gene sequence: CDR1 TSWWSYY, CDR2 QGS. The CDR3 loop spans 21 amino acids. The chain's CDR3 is CALGEPQRHSERVYATDKLIF. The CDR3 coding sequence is TGTGCCCTTGGGGAACCCCAAAGACATTCCGAGAGGGTATACGCCACCGATAAACTCATCTTT.

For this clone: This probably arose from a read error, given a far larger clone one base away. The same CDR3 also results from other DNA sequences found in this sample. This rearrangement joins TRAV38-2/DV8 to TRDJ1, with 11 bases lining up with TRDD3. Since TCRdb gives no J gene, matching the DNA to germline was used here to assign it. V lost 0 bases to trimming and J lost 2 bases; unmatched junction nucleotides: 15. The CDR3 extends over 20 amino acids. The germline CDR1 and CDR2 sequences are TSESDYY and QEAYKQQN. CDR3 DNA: TGTGCTTATAGGAGCGCGCTCCTCCGTTGGGGGATACGCAAGACCGATAAACTCATCTTT. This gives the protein CAYRSALLRWGIRKTDKLIF.

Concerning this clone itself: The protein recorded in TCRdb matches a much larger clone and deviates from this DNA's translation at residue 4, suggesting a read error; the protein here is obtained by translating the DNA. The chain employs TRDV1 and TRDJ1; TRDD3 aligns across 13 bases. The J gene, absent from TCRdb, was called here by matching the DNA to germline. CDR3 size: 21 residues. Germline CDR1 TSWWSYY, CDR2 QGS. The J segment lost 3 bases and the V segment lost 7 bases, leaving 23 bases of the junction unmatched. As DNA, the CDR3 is TGTGCTCTTGAGGCCCCTTCCTACGTATCCCTACTGGGGGATACGGCCGATAAACTCATCTTT. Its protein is CALEAPSYVSLLGDTADKLIF.

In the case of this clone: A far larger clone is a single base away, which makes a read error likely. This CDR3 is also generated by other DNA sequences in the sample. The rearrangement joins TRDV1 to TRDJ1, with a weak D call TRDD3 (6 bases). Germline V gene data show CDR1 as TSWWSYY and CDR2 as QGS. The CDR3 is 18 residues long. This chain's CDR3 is CALGELERGRRYTDKLIF. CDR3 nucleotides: TGTGCTCTTGGGGAATTAGAGCGGGGGAGGAGGTACACCGATAAGCTCATCTTT.

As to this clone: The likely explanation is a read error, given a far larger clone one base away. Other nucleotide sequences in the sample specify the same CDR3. Written as DNA, the CDR3 is TGTGCCTGTGACCCTGCCTTCCGGCCCAATGGAGTAGAGCCCTTACTGGGGGCCGACGCTGACTTATACACCGATAAACTCATCTTT. Its protein is CACDPAFRPNGVEPLLGADADLYTDKLIF. The chain uses TRDV2 and TRDJ1, with 8 bases matching TRDD3. No J segment appears in TCRdb, so it was assigned here by matching the sequence to germline. Germline loops: CDR1 GEAIGNYY, CDR2 EKD. The CDR3 runs to 29 residues. Trimming took 3 bases from V and 0 from J; bases not matched to a gene: 47.

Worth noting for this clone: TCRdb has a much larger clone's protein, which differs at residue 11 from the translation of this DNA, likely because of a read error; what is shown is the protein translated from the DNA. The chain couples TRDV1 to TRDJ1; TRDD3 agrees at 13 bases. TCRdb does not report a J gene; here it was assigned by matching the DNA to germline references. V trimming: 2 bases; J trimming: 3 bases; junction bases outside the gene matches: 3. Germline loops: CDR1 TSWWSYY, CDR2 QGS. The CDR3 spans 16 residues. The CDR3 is CALGERTGGYADKLIF. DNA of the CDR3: TGTGCTCTTGGGGAAAGGACTGGGGGATACGCCGATAAACTCATCTTT.